This TCR beta chain was sequenced in a study of shared clonotypes between healthy human individuals. Study background: Each donor had three CD4 naive, three CD4 memory, two CD8 naive and one CD8 memory plate.

Sequenced by immunoSEQ multiplex PCR; TCRdb stores in-frame clones only, minus some. The sample has around 2.1 million clones; about 92% are singletons. Germline trimming cut 5 bases from V and 1 base from J; bases unmatched to any gene: 1. The length of the CDR3 is 14 residues. From germline, CDR1 is MNHEY and CDR2 SMNVEV (reference sequence). CD8 cells regarded as naive lacked CD45RO, were positively chosen for CCR7, and omitted terminally differentiated effector memory CD45RA+ cells. What was sequenced was naive CD8+ T cells from PBMCs. The chain employs TRBV27 and TRBJ2-3, with 9 bases aligning to TRBD2. The sequence was collected from a man between 18 and 35 years old in good health. Some clones in this sample may be carry-over from other donors' samples. The CDR3 reads CASSVAGGTDTQYF. CDR3 nucleotides: TGTGCCAGCAGTGTAGCGGGAGGCACAGATACGCAGTATTTT.